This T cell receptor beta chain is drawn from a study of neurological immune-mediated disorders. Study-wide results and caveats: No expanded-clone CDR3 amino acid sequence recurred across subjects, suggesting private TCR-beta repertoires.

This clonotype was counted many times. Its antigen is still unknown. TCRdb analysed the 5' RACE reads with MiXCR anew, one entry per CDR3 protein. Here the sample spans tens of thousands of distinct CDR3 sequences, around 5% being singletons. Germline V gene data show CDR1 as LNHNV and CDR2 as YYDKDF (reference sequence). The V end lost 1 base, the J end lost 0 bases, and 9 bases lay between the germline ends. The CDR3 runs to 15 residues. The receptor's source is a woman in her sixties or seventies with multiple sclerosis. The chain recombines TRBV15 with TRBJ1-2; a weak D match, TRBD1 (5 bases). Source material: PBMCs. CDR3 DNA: TGTGCCACCAGCAGAGGGGGGACGGCTAACTATGGCTACACCTTC. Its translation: CATSRGGTANYGYTF.